The 4 T cell receptor beta chains presented below share a single source sample, sequenced in a study of CD8+CD57+ T cells in acquired aplastic anemia. TCR beta VDJ and CDR3 were profiled, and genomic DNA was the template. A single record per CDR3 protein comes from TCRdb applying MiXCR to the reads. This table holds about 190,000 distinct CDR3 sequences, roughly 64% found once. Sequencing was performed on sorted CD4+, CD8+, or CD8+CD57+ T cells (not recorded which) from PBMCs. Receptor source: a human donor with severe aplastic anemia or a healthy control (not recorded which).

This rearrangement joins TRBV28 to TRBJ1-5; possible D gene TRBD1, 5 bases. Trimming took 2 bases from V and 5 from J, leaving 10 bases between them. The CDR3 is made up of 14 amino acids. The germline V gene has CDR1 MDHEN and CDR2 SYDVKM. The DNA for the CDR3 is TGTGCCAGCAGTTTAAGTCAGGGAGATCAGCCCCAGCATTTT. It yields the protein CASSLSQGDQPQHF.

The rearrangement links TRBV9 to TRBJ2-3; D call uncertain. CDR3 length: 17 residues. Germline V gene data show CDR1 as SGDLS and CDR2 as YYNGEE. Trimming shortened V by 0 bases and J by 2 bases, and 16 bases separated the two germline ends. The CDR3 region has the DNA TGTGCCAGCAGCGTAGTGGCAGGCGGTGTCACCACAGATACGCAGTATTTT. Amino acid sequence: CASSVVAGGVTTDTQYF. Drawing the rest from reference TRBV9 and TRBJ2-3, the complete variable domain is DSGVTQTPKHLITATGQRVTLRCSPRSGDLSVYWYQQSLDQGLQFLIQYYNGEERAKGNILERFSAQQFPDLHSELNLSSLELGDSALYFCASSVVAGGVTTDTQYFGPGTRLTVL.

V gene TRBV24-1 combines with J gene TRBJ2-5, with 7 bases identical to TRBD1. The germline V gene encodes CDR1 KGHDR and CDR2 SFDVKD. Germline trimming cut 4 bases from V and 4 bases from J; bases unmatched to any gene: 11. The CDR3 is made up of 16 amino acids. Here the CDR3 reads CATSDPGQSLGETQYF. CDR3 nucleotides: TGTGCCACCAGTGACCCGGGACAGAGTTTGGGAGAGACCCAGTACTTC.

The rearrangement joins TRBV6-1 to TRBJ1-2; D is unresolved. In germline, CDR1 is MNHNS, CDR2 SASEGT. The CDR3 totals 15 residues. Trimming removed 7 bases at V and 4 bases at J, with 19 bases between. In DNA form, the CDR3 reads TGTGCCAGCAAATCCCTAAGTCCAGGAGGCTATGGCTACACCTTC. Amino acid sequence: CASKSLSPGGYGYTF.